Listed here are 10 T cell receptor beta chains from one sample, sequenced in a study of T cells in Graves' hyperthyroidism and ophthalmopathy. From RNA transcripts, TCR beta CDR3 regions were amplified. HTBI primers were the set used in a first-round RT-PCR of the TCR CDR3. TCRdb recomputed calls from the multiplex PCR reads with MiXCR, one row per CDR3 protein. The repertoire holds about 380,000 distinct CDR3 sequences, with around 13% as singletons. Sequences were obtained from blood. These receptors were obtained from a woman in her fifties or sixties with Graves' hyperthyroidism.

Comments on this clonotype: A read error is possible here, since a much larger clone lies one base away. Here the CDR3 omits its conserved ending phenylalanine or tryptophan, so a read error is the likely source. The J gene is TRBJ1-1, the V gene TRBV30; D remains ambiguous. The CDR3 has 12 amino acids. CDR1 is GTSNPN, CDR2 SVGIG, per germline (reference sequence). V was cut by 1 base and J by 1 base, with 4 bases left in between. The CDR3 sequence is CAWSEQNTEAFL. Here the CDR3 DNA reads TGTGCCTGGAGTGAACAGAACACTGAAGCTTTCCTT.

This clonotype was seen a few times. The chain links TRBV13 to TRBJ1-1; TRBD1 matches at 7 bases. Germline values: CDR1 PRHDT, CDR2 FYEKMQ (reference sequence). The CDR3 has 15 residues. The V gene end was trimmed by 7 bases and the J gene end by 2 bases; junction bases not matched to a gene: 10. CDR3 nucleotide sequence: TGTGCCAGCAACTCAGGGGGGCAGTTAAACACTGAAGCTTTCTTT. Encoded protein: CASNSGGQLNTEAFF. The full variable domain, completed using reference TRBV13 and TRBJ1-1, is AAGVIQSPRHLIKEKRETATLKCYPIPRHDTVYWYQQGPGQDPQFLISFYEKMQSDKGSIPDRFSAQQFSDYHSELNMSSLELGDSALYFCASNSGGQLNTEAFFGQGTRLTVV.

The genes are TRBV19 and TRBJ1-2; D not certain. The V gene's germline CDR1 is LNHDA and CDR2 SQIVND (reference sequence). V was shortened by 5 bases and J by 3 bases, with 13 bases between the two germline ends. The CDR3 loop spans 14 amino acids. CDR3: CASSEAAQDYGYTF. In DNA, the CDR3 is TGTGCCAGTAGTGAGGCAGCTCAAGACTATGGCTACACCTTC.

This clonotype showed up just a few times. The CDR3 region is CASRETGNTEAFF. In nucleotides, the CDR3 is TGTGCCAGCCGAGAAACTGGGAACACTGAAGCTTTCTTT. The chain carries TRBV19 and TRBJ1-1; D gene ambiguous. The CDR3 is made up of 13 amino acids. CDR1 LNHDA and CDR2 SQIVND come from the germline V gene (reference sequence). Trimming shortened V by 9 bases and J by 1 base, and 12 bases separated the two germline ends.

The V and J genes are TRBV7-2 and TRBJ2-3; D is perhaps TRBD1 (5 bases). Per the germline V gene, CDR1 is SGHTA and CDR2 is FQGNSA. The ends were cut back, 3 bases at V and 0 bases at J, with 10 bases in the middle. The CDR3 sequence is 15 residues long. CDR3 nucleotides: TGTGCCAGCAGCTTTAGCAGGGTGAGCACAGATACGCAGTATTTT. Its translation: CASSFSRVSTDTQYF.

This clonotype was picked up a small number of times. The J gene is TRBJ2-5, the V gene TRBV7-3; weak D call: TRBD1 (5 bases). The CDR3 totals 15 residues. The V end lost 10 bases, the J end lost 4 bases, and 22 bases lay between the germline ends. In germline, CDR1 is SGHTA, CDR2 FQGTGA. As DNA, the CDR3 is TGTGCCACCTCCCAGGCTGCAGGGCGCTTAGAGACCCAGTACTTC. Translating gives CATSQAAGRLETQYF.

This clonotype came up many times. This chain joins TRBV3-1 and TRBJ2-7; TRBD2 agrees at 7 bases. The CDR3 loop spans 14 amino acids. Germline loops: CDR1 LGHDT, CDR2 YNNKEL (reference sequence). J lost 3 bases, V lost 4 bases, and 6 bases had no gene match. CDR3 protein: CASSPAGRHYEQYF. The CDR3 DNA reads as TGTGCCAGCAGCCCAGCGGGACGTCACTACGAGCAGTACTTC.

V and J are TRBV4-2 and TRBJ2-2, with TRBD1 as a possible D gene (6 bases). Germline-derived CDR1 and CDR2 are LGHNA and YNFKEQ. The CDR3 spans 17 residues. V was clipped by 3 bases and J by 1 base, with 15 bases between them. The CDR3 nucleotides are TGTGCCAGCAGCCAGTCCACATTGACAGGGAACACCGGGGAGCTGTTTTTT. Amino acids: CASSQSTLTGNTGELFF.

The sample holds a few counts of this clonotype. J is TRBJ1-1 and V is TRBV20-1; D gene unclear. V lost 0 bases and J lost 1, with 12 bases in between. The germline V gene has CDR1 DFQATT and CDR2 SNEGSKA (reference sequence). The CDR3 consists of 15 residues. CDR3 protein: CSARDRRIPNTEAFF. The CDR3, as DNA: TGCAGTGCTAGAGATCGAAGGATACCGAACACTGAAGCTTTCTTT.

There are many counts of this clonotype. This chain joins TRBV7-6 and TRBJ2-7; D is unresolved. Germline V gene data show CDR1 as SGHVS and CDR2 as FNYEAQ. V was cut by 1 base and J by 0 bases, with 7 bases left in between. The CDR3 totals 14 residues. The CDR3 sequence: CASSLDPLSYEQYF. The CDR3, as DNA: TGTGCCAGCAGCTTAGACCCGCTCTCCTACGAGCAGTACTTC.